The 16 T cell receptor beta chains below were found in one sample sequenced in a study of blood T cell repertoires in COVID-19 (dated by TCRdb to 2020 to 2021). Libraries were prepared through the immunoSEQ multiplex PCR assay. Here the immuneACCESS table is served through TCRdb, limited to in-frame sequences with V and J called. Missing clones are a known gap in these copies; in checked studies unresolved V genes cover under half, and the rest lacks a known reason. This sample lists roughly 350,000 clones; around 87% were detected once. Of the sample, about 10% is held by the ten largest clones. The source material was peripheral blood. These receptors came from a woman aged 30 to 39 with COVID-19, enrolled during active disease.

The V and J genes are TRBV2 and TRBJ2-7; 9 bases map to TRBD2. The CDR3 has 10 amino acids. Unmatched junction bases numbered 1, after V lost 10 bases and J lost 6 bases. Germline V gives CDR1 SNHLY, CDR2 FYNNEI. The CDR3 spells CATSGAEQYF. The CDR3 bases are TGTGCCACTAGCGGGGCCGAGCAGTACTTC.

This chain uses TRBV5-6 with TRBJ2-1; 7 nucleotides line up with TRBD2. After removal of 0 bases from V and 8 bases from J, the junction contained 5 bases not matched to a gene. This CDR3 is 14 amino acids long. Germline CDR1 and CDR2: SGHDT and YYEEEE. CDR3 sequence: CASSLANREDEQFF. The CDR3 DNA is TGTGCCAGCAGCTTGGCCAACCGGGAGGATGAGCAGTTCTTC.

The gene calls are TRBV10-2 and TRBJ2-7; no reliable D call. Germline V gene lookup returns CDR1 WSHSY and CDR2 SAAADI. The germline V and J ends were trimmed by 3 bases and 6 bases, with 12 bases remaining between them. This CDR3 spans 13 amino acids. The CDR3 spells CASSDTILGEQYF. The DNA for the CDR3 is TGCGCCAGCAGTGATACAATCCTTGGCGAGCAGTACTTC.

V is TRBV27 and J is TRBJ2-3; no definite D call. The CDR3 loop spans 13 amino acids. Per germline, CDR1 MNHEY and CDR2 SMNVEV (reference sequence). V lost 5 bases and J lost 0, with 6 bases in between. CDR3 protein: CASSVRSTDTQYF. The CDR3 bases are TGTGCCAGCAGTGTCCGTAGCACAGATACGCAGTATTTT.

The V and J genes are TRBV6-2 or TRBV6-3 and TRBJ2-1; D may be TRBD1 (6 bases). In germline, CDR1 is MNHEY, CDR2 SVGEGT. This CDR3 has 14 amino acids. V lost 2 bases to trimming and J lost 6 bases, with 11 bases between them. CDR3 region: CASSYVGTTNEQFF. CDR3 coding DNA: TGTGCCAGCAGTTACGTGGGGACAACCAATGAGCAGTTCTTC.

The rearrangement joins TRBV7-9 to TRBJ2-5, with 9 bases aligning to TRBD1. The CDR3 has 15 amino acids. The V segment lost 1 base and the J segment 5 bases; nucleotides outside the gene matches: 5. Germline CDR1 SEHNR, CDR2 FQNEAQ (reference sequence). In DNA form, the CDR3 reads TGTGCCAGCAGCTTAGGGGACAGGGTTCACGAGACCCAGTACTTC. This sequence encodes CASSLGDRVHETQYF.

The rearrangement joins TRBV6-5 to TRBJ1-1, with 7 positions matching TRBD1. This CDR3 has 14 residues. The germline V gene has CDR1 MNHEY and CDR2 SVGAGI. The V gene end was trimmed by 6 bases and the J gene end by 1 base; junction bases not matched to a gene: 5. The CDR3: CASSLQGSNTEAFF. In DNA, the CDR3 is TGTGCCAGCAGCTTACAGGGGTCGAACACTGAAGCTTTCTTT.

The chain is built from TRBV7-2 and TRBJ2-3, with D possibly being TRBD2 (7 bases). Germline CDR1 SGHTA, CDR2 FQGNSA. The CDR3 consists of 13 residues. V was pared by 5 bases and J by 6 bases, with 12 bases between. CDR3 region: CASSRGARDTQYF. Written as DNA, the CDR3 is TGTGCCAGCAGCCGGGGGGCACGGGATACGCAGTATTTT.

V usage is TRBV7-9 and J usage is TRBJ2-2; 7 nucleotides align to TRBD1. V shed 5 bases and J 3 bases; nucleotides not matched to a gene: 9. Germline V gene lookup returns CDR1 SEHNR and CDR2 FQNEAQ (reference sequence). The CDR3 totals 16 residues. The CDR3 bases are TGTGCCAGCAGCCTTTTCGGGACAGTATACACCGGGGAGCTGTTTTTT. Protein product: CASSLFGTVYTGELFF.

This chain uses TRBV12-5 with TRBJ2-1; 10 nucleotides match TRBD2. Trimming removed 1 base from V and 3 bases from J; junction bases left unmatched: 3. CDR3 size: 16 residues. Germline CDR1 reads LGHNT; CDR2 reads FRNRAP. CDR3 loop: CASGLGTSGVYNEQFF. CDR3 DNA: TGTGCTAGTGGTTTGGGGACTAGCGGAGTCTACAATGAGCAGTTCTTC.

The rearrangement joins TRBV7-9 to TRBJ1-3; D not resolved. Germline CDR1 reads SEHNR; CDR2 reads FQNEAQ (reference sequence). Trimming removed 6 bases at V and 0 bases at J, with 12 bases between. The CDR3 runs 15 residues. This chain's CDR3 is CASRSSVISGNTIYF. CDR3 bases: TGTGCCAGCAGGTCCAGCGTGATCTCTGGAAACACCATATATTTT. Filled out from reference TRBV7-9 and TRBJ1-3, the complete variable domain reads DTGVSQNPRHKITKRGQNVTFRCDPISEHNRLYWYRQTLGQGPEFLTYFQNEAQLEKSRLLSDRFSAERPKGSFSTLEIQRTEQGDSAMYLCASRSSVISGNTIYFGEGSWLTVV.

The rearrangement links TRBV6-5 to TRBJ2-7; 10 nucleotides match TRBD2. V was pared by 6 bases and J by 5 bases, with 10 bases of the junction left unmatched. Germline values: CDR1 MNHEY, CDR2 SVGAGI. This CDR3 region has 15 residues. The CDR3 region is CASRLAGSQLNEQYF. The DNA of the CDR3 is TGTGCCAGCAGACTAGCGGGGAGCCAATTAAACGAGCAGTACTTC.

This chain joins TRBV19 and TRBJ2-3, with 7 positions matching TRBD1. Germline CDR1 is LNHDA and CDR2 is SQIVND (reference sequence). The CDR3 is 14 amino acids. The junction had 5 bases not matched to a gene; V was cut back by 7 bases and J by 1 base. In DNA, the CDR3 is TGTGCCAGTAAACCGCAGGGGGGCACAGATACGCAGTATTTT. Residues: CASKPQGGTDTQYF.

The rearrangement joins TRBV21-1 to TRBJ2-3; TRBD2, the table's D call, lacks a check against the DNA. TRBV21-1 is a known pseudogene. The CDR3 is 16 amino acids. The CDR3 DNA follows: TGTGCCAGCAACCCGGGGCAGCGGGAGAGCACAGATACGCAGTATTTT. It codes for CASNPGQRESTDTQYF.

J is TRBJ2-7 and V is TRBV7-2, with D maybe TRBD1 (5 bases). This CDR3 is 15 amino acids long. The V gene lost 2 bases and the J gene lost 7 bases, with 18 bases spanning the gap. Germline V lookup: CDR1 SGHTA, CDR2 FQGNSA. CDR3 residues: CASSLKISDNLEQYF. The CDR3 DNA reads TGTGCCAGCAGCTTAAAGATCTCGGACAACTTAGAGCAGTACTTC.

The chain couples TRBV11-2 to TRBJ1-1; D not certain. Per the germline V gene, CDR1 is SGHAT and CDR2 is FQNNGV. Trimming removed 6 bases from V and 6 bases from J, with 17 bases in between. The CDR3 sequence is 14 residues long. CDR3 protein: CASSPGVAAAEAFF. CDR3 DNA: TGTGCCAGCAGTCCCGGGGTCGCGGCGGCTGAAGCTTTCTTT.